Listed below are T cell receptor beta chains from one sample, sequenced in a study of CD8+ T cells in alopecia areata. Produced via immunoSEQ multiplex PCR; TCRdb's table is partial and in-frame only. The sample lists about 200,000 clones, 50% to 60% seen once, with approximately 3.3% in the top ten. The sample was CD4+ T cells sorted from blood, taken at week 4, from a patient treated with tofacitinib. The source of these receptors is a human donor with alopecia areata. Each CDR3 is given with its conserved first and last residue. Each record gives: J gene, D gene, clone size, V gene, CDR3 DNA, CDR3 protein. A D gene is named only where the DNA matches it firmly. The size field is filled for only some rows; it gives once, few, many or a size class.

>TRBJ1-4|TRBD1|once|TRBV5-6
TGTGCCAGCAGCTTGGCCAGGGGGGGAAGAGGCGAAAAACTGTTTTTT
CASSLARGGRGEKLFF
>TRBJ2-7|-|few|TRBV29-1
TGCAGCGGGTCAGGGGTGAACGAGCAGTACTTC
CSGSGVNEQYF
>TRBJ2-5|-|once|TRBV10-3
TGTGCCATCAGTGGGGGAGGAGAGACCCAGTACTTC
CAISGGGETQYF
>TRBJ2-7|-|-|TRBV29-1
TGCAGCGGGATTACAGGGTCGGGACCCTACGAGCAGTACTTC
CSGITGSGPYEQYF
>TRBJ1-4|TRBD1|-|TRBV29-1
TGCAGCGTTGAAGTCTCCGGGACAGCTAAACTGTTTTTT
CSVEVSGTAKLFF
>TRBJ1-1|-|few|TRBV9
TGTGCCAGCACCTCATTAAAGCGGACGGGAGCCTTACACACTGAAGCTTTCTTT
CASTSLKRTGALHTEAFF
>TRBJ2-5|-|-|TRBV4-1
TGCGCCAGCAGCCAAGGGACTGCCGCACTCGAGACCCAGTACTTC
CASSQGTAALETQYF
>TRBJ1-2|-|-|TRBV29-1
TGCAGCGTGGGACACGGCTATGGCTACACCTTC
CSVGHGYGYTF
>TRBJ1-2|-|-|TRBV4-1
TGCGCCAGCAGCCAAGCCCCGGAAGGCTACACCTTC
CASSQAPEGYTF
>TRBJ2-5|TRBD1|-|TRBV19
TGTGCCAGCCGGAGGACAGGGGGGCAAGAGACCCAGTACTTC
CASRRTGGQETQYF
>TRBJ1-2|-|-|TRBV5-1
TGCGCCAGCAGCCTAGAGGGGGTTCTCTATGGCTACACCTTC
CASSLEGVLYGYTF
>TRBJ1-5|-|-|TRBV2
TGTGCCAGCAGTGGATCTAGCAATCAGCCCCAGCATTTT
CASSGSSNQPQHF
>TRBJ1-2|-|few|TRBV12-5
TGTGCTAGTGGTGCAGACTACTATGGCTACACCTTC
CASGADYYGYTF
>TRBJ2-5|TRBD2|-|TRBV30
TGTGCCTGGAGGCGTAGCGGGGGAGAAGAGACCCAGTACTTC
CAWRRSGGEETQYF
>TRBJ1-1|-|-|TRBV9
TGTGCCAGCAGCGTAGAGGGGGACGTGGGGACTGAAGCTTTCTTT
CASSVEGDVGTEAFF
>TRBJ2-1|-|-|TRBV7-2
TGTGCCAGCAGCTTTGGGACCGGCGATGAGCAGTTCTTC
CASSFGTGDEQFF
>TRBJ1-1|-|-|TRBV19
TGTGCCAGTAGTATAGGTCGGAACACTGAAGCTTTCTTT
CASSIGRNTEAFF
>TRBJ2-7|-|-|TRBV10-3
TGTGCCATCAGGAATGACCGGGGTAGCGACGAGCAGTACTTC
CAIRNDRGSDEQYF
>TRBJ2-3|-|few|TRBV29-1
TGCAGCGTTGATCGGTCTAGGGGATACCGCACAGATACGCAGTATTTT
CSVDRSRGYRTDTQYF
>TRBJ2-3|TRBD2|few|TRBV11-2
TGTGCCAGCAGCTTAGAGCGGGGGGACACAGATACGCAGTATTTT
CASSLERGDTDTQYF
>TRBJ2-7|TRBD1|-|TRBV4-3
TGCGCCAGCAGCCAGGCGACAGGGGACGAGCAGTACTTC
CASSQATGDEQYF
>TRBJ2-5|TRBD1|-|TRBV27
TGTGCCAGCAGTGATCCAACAGGGGCAGGAGAGACCCAGTACTTC
CASSDPTGAGETQYF
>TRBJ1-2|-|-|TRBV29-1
TGCAGCGTTGGAACAGACAGCTATGGCTACACCTTC
CSVGTDSYGYTF
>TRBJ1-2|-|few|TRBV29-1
TGCACGGGGGCGCGGGGCTACACCTTC
CTGARGYTF
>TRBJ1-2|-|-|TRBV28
TGTGCCACCTCCCTTCGCTATGGCTACACCTTC
CATSLRYGYTF
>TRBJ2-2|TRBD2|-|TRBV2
TGTGCCAGCAGCGGGGACTATCCCGGGGAGCTGTTTTTT
CASSGDYPGELFF
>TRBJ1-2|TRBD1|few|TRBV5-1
TGCGCCAGCAGCCCGGCGACAGGGGGCGTCTATGGCTACACCTTC
CASSPATGGVYGYTF
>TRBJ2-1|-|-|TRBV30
TGTGCCTGGAGTTCTGGGGGGTCAGACTCCTACAATGAGCAGTTCTTC
CAWSSGGSDSYNEQFF
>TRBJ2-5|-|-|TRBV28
TGTGCCAGCAGTTCCCGGGACCCCACCGGGGAGACCCAGTACTTC
CASSSRDPTGETQYF
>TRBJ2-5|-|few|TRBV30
TGTGCCTGGAGTCCTGAAGAGACCCAGTACTTC
CAWSPEETQYF
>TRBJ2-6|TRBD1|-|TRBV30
TGTGCCTGGAGGGACGCGGGACAGGGGGTTACTGGGGCCAACGTCCTGACTTTC
CAWRDAGQGVTGANVLTF
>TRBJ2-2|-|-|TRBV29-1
TGCAGCGTGGCGACAGGTTTGACCGGGGAGCTGTTTTTT
CSVATGLTGELFF
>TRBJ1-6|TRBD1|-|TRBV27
TGTGCCAGCAGATCCTGGACAGGGGGTGATAGGTCCTATAATTCACCCCTCCACTTT
CASRSWTGGDRSYNSPLHF
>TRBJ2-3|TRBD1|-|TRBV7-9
TGTGCCAGCAGCTTGACAGGGGGTCGCGGCACAGATACGCAGTATTTT
CASSLTGGRGTDTQYF
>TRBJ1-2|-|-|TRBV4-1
TGCGCCAGCAGCCAAGCGAACGGGGTCGGCTACACCTTC
CASSQANGVGYTF
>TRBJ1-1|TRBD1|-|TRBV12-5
TGTGCTAGTGGTTCGGGGACAGGGCCGTTCATGAACACTGAAGCTTTCTTT
CASGSGTGPFMNTEAFF
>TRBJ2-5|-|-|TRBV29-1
TGCAGCGTCGCCCTACAGGGTTTCGGAGAGACCCAGTACTTC
CSVALQGFGETQYF
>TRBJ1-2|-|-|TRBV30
TGTGCCTGGACAGTGGGCGGGAACTATGGCTACACCTTC
CAWTVGGNYGYTF
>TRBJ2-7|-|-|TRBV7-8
TGTGCCAGCAGCTTAGAGTCGCGGGACTACGAGCAGTACTTC
CASSLESRDYEQYF
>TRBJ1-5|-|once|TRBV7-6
TGTGCCAGCAGCTTCTCTCTTTATCAGCCCCAGCATTTT
CASSFSLYQPQHF
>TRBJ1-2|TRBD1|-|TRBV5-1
TGCGCCAGCAGCCCAGGGGGACCGGTATATGGCTACACCTTC
CASSPGGPVYGYTF
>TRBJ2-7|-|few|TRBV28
TGTGCCAGCTCTAGCGTGGCGGGGAGCTTCTTGGAGCAGTACTTC
CASSSVAGSFLEQYF